The present T cell receptor (beta chain) was sequenced within a study of blood T cell repertoires in COVID-19. CDR3 size: 16 residues. Trimming took 4 bases from V and 7 from J, leaving 21 bases between them. Germline V gene sequence: CDR1 SGHNT, CDR2 YYREEE (reference sequence). This clone was seen only a few times. Sequenced by immunoSEQ multiplex PCR; TCRdb stores in-frame clones only, minus some. The data contain around 100,000 clones, approximately 69% of them singletons. J is TRBJ2-1 and V is TRBV5-4, with TRBD1 as a possible D gene (8 bases). This clonotype originated in an elderly man with acute or convalescent COVID-19. Material: peripheral blood. CDR3 residues: CASSVGQGGPGNEQFF. The CDR3 DNA is TGTGCCAGCAGCGTCGGACAGGGAGGGCCCGGGAATGAGCAGTTCTTC.